The present entry profiles one TCR beta chain with its context. Its antigen is unidentified. This specimen belongs to a study of shared clonotypes between healthy human individuals. The study's findings and limits: Large sequencing depth failed to make sorted-subset sequencing complete, rarefaction showed.

Per the germline V gene, CDR1 is SGHRS and CDR2 is YFSETQ. The junction had 6 bases not matched to a gene; V was cut back by 0 bases and J by 4 bases. The CDR3 runs to 18 residues. The method was immunoSEQ multiplex PCR; TCRdb's version includes in-frame clones alone and lacks a portion of them. The profile shows more than 1,200,000 clones, around 98.5% of them singletons. This TCR derives from a man aged 25 to 45 in good health. V usage is TRBV5-1 and J usage is TRBJ2-6; TRBD1 matches at 11 bases. Sequenced material: naive CD4+ T cells sorted from blood. The subset is: CD45RA+ positively selected. The CDR3 bases are TGCGCCAGCAGCTTGGCCGGACAGGGGGCGGGCGGGGCCAACGTCCTGACTTTC. It specifies CASSLAGQGAGGANVLTF.